A selection of T cell receptor beta chains follows, all from one sample in a study of shared clonotypes between healthy human individuals. The protocol was immunoSEQ multiplex PCR, while the TCRdb copy is restricted to in-frame clones and leaves out a portion. The data hold about 1 million clones, with approximately 72% observed a single time. The sequencing sample was made of memory CD4+ T cells sorted from blood. These receptors originate from a man between 18 and 35 years old in good health. The CDR3 runs from the conserved cysteine through the conserved F or W. The order of the fields is clone size, V gene, D gene, J gene, CDR3 protein, CDR3 DNA. A D gene is named only where the DNA matches it firmly. Clone size is stated in some rows and not others, as once, few, many or a class when expanded.

NA	TRBV5-1	TRBD1	TRBJ2-2	CASSRDSLYTGELFF	TGCGCCAGCAGCCGGGACAGTTTGTACACCGGGGAGCTGTTTTTT
NA	TRBV30	TRBD2	TRBJ2-4	CAWSATSGGIQYF	TGTGCCTGGAGCGCGACTAGCGGGGGCATTCAGTACTTC
NA	TRBV10-3	NA	TRBJ1-1	CAISESTIRTVYTEAFF	TGTGCCATCAGTGAGTCGACAATCCGGACAGTTTACACTGAAGCTTTCTTT
NA	TRBV11-2	NA	TRBJ1-1	CASSGESSEAFF	TGTGCCAGCAGCGGAGAGAGCTCTGAAGCTTTCTTT
NA	TRBV11-2	NA	TRBJ1-2	CASSLDLAVSYGYTF	TGTGCCAGCAGCTTAGATCTGGCAGTTAGCTATGGCTACACCTTC
NA	TRBV11-2	NA	TRBJ2-4	CASRGGSGRAKNIQYF	TGTGCCAGCAGGGGAGGAAGTGGAAGGGCCAAAAACATTCAGTACTTC
NA	TRBV6-5	TRBD2	TRBJ2-3	CASGLAGVWDTQYF	TGTGCCAGTGGACTAGCGGGAGTTTGGGATACGCAGTATTTT
NA	TRBV5-1	TRBD1	TRBJ1-4	CASSAGTGQNEKLFF	TGCGCCAGCAGCGCAGGGACAGGGCAGAATGAAAAACTGTTTTTT
NA	TRBV6-5	TRBD1	TRBJ2-1	CASSYTTGGWNEQFF	TGTGCCAGCAGTTACACGACAGGGGGTTGGAATGAGCAGTTCTTC
NA	TRBV30	NA	TRBJ1-2	CAWSRQGTGYTF	TGTGCCTGGAGCAGGCAGGGGACGGGCTACACCTTC
few	TRBV6-5	NA	TRBJ1-2	CASSSDSLYGYTF	TGTGCCAGCAGTAGCGACAGTCTCTATGGCTACACCTTC
few	TRBV6-5	TRBD2	TRBJ2-7	CASRAPGLAGVEQYF	TGTGCCAGCAGAGCTCCCGGACTAGCGGGAGTCGAGCAGTACTTC
NA	TRBV6-1	TRBD1	TRBJ1-4	CASRPGQSEKLFF	TGTGCCAGCAGACCGGGACAGAGTGAAAAACTGTTTTTT
few	TRBV30	NA	TRBJ2-7	CAWSSHLYEQYF	TGTGCCTGGAGCTCACACCTTTACGAGCAGTACTTC
NA	TRBV2	TRBD1	TRBJ2-7	CASSGQGVTYEQYF	TGTGCCAGCAGTGGACAGGGAGTAACCTACGAGCAGTACTTC
few	TRBV4-1	NA	TRBJ1-1	CASSQDQWPPEAFF	TGCGCCAGCAGCCAAGACCAGTGGCCCCCTGAAGCTTTCTTT
few	TRBV7-9	NA	TRBJ1-5	CASSLPNRDLDNQPQHF	TGTGCCAGCAGCTTACCAAACAGGGATTTGGACAATCAGCCCCAGCATTTT
NA	TRBV30	NA	TRBJ2-1	CAWSGGSGIRFF	TGTGCCTGGAGTGGGGGGTCGGGGATCCGGTTCTTC
NA	TRBV5-4	TRBD1	TRBJ1-2	CASSSQGSYGYTF	TGTGCCAGCAGCTCACAGGGGAGCTATGGCTACACCTTC
few	TRBV7-9	NA	TRBJ1-1	CASSLRRDTEAFF	TGTGCCAGCAGCTTACGCAGGGACACTGAAGCTTTCTTT
NA	TRBV5-4	NA	TRBJ2-7	CASSLRDPPYEQYF	TGTGCCAGCAGCTTGAGGGACCCACCCTACGAGCAGTACTTC
NA	TRBV5-4	NA	TRBJ2-3	CASSQGGVTTTDTQYF	TGTGCCAGCAGCCAAGGGGGGGTGACGACCACAGATACGCAGTATTTT
NA	TRBV7-2	NA	TRBJ2-5	CASSLVSPLKTQYF	TGTGCCAGCAGCTTAGTTTCGCCCTTGAAGACCCAGTACTTC
NA	TRBV4-1	TRBD2	TRBJ2-4	CASSQGSGGAVIQYF	TGCGCCAGCAGCCAAGGTAGCGGGGGGGCTGTCATTCAGTACTTC
few	TRBV10-2	NA	TRBJ1-1	CASSATAGREAFF	TGCGCCAGCAGTGCGACAGCTGGGCGGGAAGCTTTCTTT
NA	TRBV7-2	TRBD2	TRBJ2-1	CASSSRSSGWYNEQFF	TGTGCCAGCAGCTCCCGATCTAGCGGGTGGTACAATGAGCAGTTCTTC
once	TRBV5-1	NA	TRBJ2-3	CASSLGFGGSVDTQYF	TGCGCCAGCAGCTTGGGATTTGGCGGTAGTGTGGATACGCAGTATTTT
few	TRBV18	TRBD2	TRBJ2-5	CASSPLWGLGGETQYF	TGTGCCAGCTCACCACTATGGGGACTAGGAGGGGAGACCCAGTACTTC
NA	TRBV7-2	TRBD2	TRBJ2-3	CASSLRRTSGSTDTQYF	TGTGCCAGCAGCTTACGAAGGACTAGCGGCAGCACAGATACGCAGTATTTT
few	TRBV4-3	NA	TRBJ2-1	CASSQDPSQQFF	TGCGCCAGCAGCCAAGATCCCAGCCAGCAGTTCTTC
NA	TRBV10-2	NA	TRBJ2-5	CASGRVAGFQETQYF	TGCGCCAGCGGCCGGGTGGCCGGCTTTCAAGAGACCCAGTACTTC
NA	TRBV5-4	TRBD2	TRBJ2-1	CASSPALRESELGEQFF	TGTGCCAGCAGCCCGGCCTTGCGGGAGAGCGAGCTAGGGGAGCAGTTCTTC
NA	TRBV10-3	NA	TRBJ1-5	CAISEGETVSNQPQHF	TGTGCCATCAGTGAGGGGGAGACGGTAAGCAATCAGCCCCAGCATTTT
NA	TRBV10-3	TRBD1	TRBJ2-3	CAIRGQGSDTQYF	TGTGCCATCAGGGGACAGGGATCAGATACGCAGTATTTT